The 21 T cell receptor beta chains given below trace back to one sample, sequenced in a study of vaccination and CD4 T cells after COVID-19. Stated treatment: roughly ten-day PBMC culture with coronavirus spike peptide pools or control peptides (ViraFEST assay). An Oncomine TCR Beta short-read assay was used to sequence the DNA from cultured CD4+ T cells. TCRdb re-analysed the PCR reads in MiXCR, keeping a single row per CDR3 protein. The sample has about 15,000 distinct CDR3 sequences; 52% are singletons. These TCRs are of unknown antigen specificity. The sequenced sample was CD4+ T cells from blood, cultured in vitro. All receptors come from a human donor who had recovered from COVID-19.

This clonotype appeared a few times. Written as DNA, the CDR3 is TGTGCCAGCAGCCGCGCCGGGACAGGGGGCTGGGAAGCTTTCTTT. Its translation: CASSRAGTGGWEAFF. The chain has TRBV6-1 and TRBJ1-1, with TRBD1 matching over 12 bases. J lost 8 bases, V lost 6 bases, and 10 bases had no gene match. Per the germline V gene, CDR1 is MNHNS and CDR2 is SASEGT. The CDR3 extends over 15 amino acids.

This chain uses TRBV3-1 with TRBJ2-5; D is undetermined. Trimming shortened V by 4 bases and J by 4 bases, and 13 bases separated the two germline ends. The germline V gene has CDR1 LGHDT and CDR2 YNNKEL (reference sequence). This CDR3 has 14 amino acids. The chain's CDR3 is CASSPLKGIETQYF. The CDR3 DNA is TGTGCCAGCAGCCCATTGAAGGGAATAGAGACCCAGTACTTC.

This chain joins TRBV30 and TRBJ1-2; the D gene is possibly TRBD1 (5 bases). The CDR3 has 15 amino acids. The V end was cut by 1 base, the J end by 6 bases, with 18 bases between. CDR1 and CDR2 from the germline V gene are GTSNPN and SVGIG (reference sequence). CDR3: CAWSAQVFLGDGYTF. Here the CDR3 DNA reads TGTGCCTGGAGTGCACAGGTCTTCTTGGGAGATGGCTACACCTTC. The entire variable domain, with the rest obtained from reference TRBV30 and TRBJ1-2, is as follows: SQTIHQWPATLVQPVGSPLSLECTVEGTSNPNLYWYRQAAGRGLQLLFYSVGIGQISSEVPQNLSASRPQDRQFILSSKKLLLSDSGFYLCAWSAQVFLGDGYTFGSGTRLTVV.

In this sample, this clonotype turned up once. The chain uses TRBV19 and TRBJ2-3; D gene uncertain. Trimming cost V 2 bases and J 4 bases, with 10 bases left between them. CDR3 size: 14 residues. Germline V gene data show CDR1 as LNHDA and CDR2 as SQIVND (reference sequence). The CDR3 coding sequence is TGTGCCAGTAGTATACGGGCTGGGCCAGATACGCAGTATTTT. Encoded protein: CASSIRAGPDTQYF.

The genes are TRBV3-1 and TRBJ2-1; D not resolved. The CDR3 loop spans 13 amino acids. The V end was cut by 2 bases, the J end by 9 bases, with 11 bases between. Germline CDR1 is LGHDT and CDR2 is YNNKEL (reference sequence). The CDR3 sequence is CASSQSRVSEQFF. The CDR3 nucleotides are TGTGCCAGCAGCCAATCTAGGGTTAGTGAGCAGTTCTTC.

The chain uses TRBV19 and TRBJ2-5; 7 positions match TRBD1. The V and J ends lost 4 bases and 4 bases, in that order; junction bases with no gene match: 6. The CDR3 extends over 14 amino acids. Germline V CDR1 and CDR2: LNHDA, SQIVND (reference sequence). This chain's CDR3 is CASSSSWDRETQYF. As DNA, the CDR3 is TGTGCCAGTAGTAGTTCCTGGGACAGAGAGACCCAGTACTTC.

CDR3 region: CATRRHQRADTQYF. In nucleotides, the CDR3 is TGTGCCACCAGGAGACACCAAAGAGCAGATACGCAGTATTTT. This chain joins TRBV24-1 and TRBJ2-3, with D unclear. CDR3 length: 14 residues. Germline V gene data show CDR1 as KGHDR and CDR2 as SFDVKD. V was cut by 7 bases and J by 4 bases, with 14 bases left in between.

The chain recombines TRBV6-1 with TRBJ1-2; a weak D match, TRBD1 (6 bases). The CDR3 runs to 13 residues. V lost 8 bases to trimming and J lost 7 bases, with 17 bases between them. The germline CDR1 and CDR2 sequences are MNHNS and SASEGT. CDR3 residues: CASGGAGAGGYTF. CDR3 coding DNA: TGTGCCAGCGGTGGGGCGGGGGCAGGTGGCTACACCTTC.

This clonotype was found a few times. The chain is built from TRBV30 and TRBJ1-1; D call uncertain. Trimming pared 1 base from V and 10 bases from J, leaving 10 bases between. CDR3 length equals 11 residues. CDR1 is GTSNPN and CDR2 is SVGIG in the germline V gene (reference sequence). CDR3 bases: TGTGCCTGGAGTGCCCTCGAGCGAGCTTTCTTT. Translation gives CAWSALERAFF.

The rearrangement uses TRBV20-1 and TRBJ2-1; D is perhaps TRBD1 (5 bases). In germline, CDR1 is DFQATT, CDR2 SNEGSKA (reference sequence). The V end lost 5 bases, the J end lost 0 bases, and 14 bases lay between the germline ends. This CDR3 has 15 amino acids. The CDR3 DNA reads as TGCAGTGCTCTTGACAGACCCCACTCCTACAATGAGCAGTTCTTC. Its protein is CSALDRPHSYNEQFF.

The rearrangement uses TRBV6-2 or TRBV6-3 and TRBJ2-5; TRBD2 agrees at 8 bases. The CDR3 loop spans 14 amino acids. The V segment lost 7 bases and the J segment 5 bases; nucleotides outside the gene matches: 9. Germline V CDR1 and CDR2: MNHEY, SVGEGT. The CDR3 region has the DNA TGTGCCAGCACCAAGGGCGGGAGGTTGGAGACCCAGTACTTC. It specifies CASTKGGRLETQYF.

This sequence joins TRBV20-1 and TRBJ2-1; D could derive from TRBD1 or TRBD2 (5 bases each). V lost 0 bases, J lost 2 bases, and 11 bases lay in between. The CDR3 is 15 amino acids. Germline CDR1 DFQATT, CDR2 SNEGSKA (reference sequence). The CDR3 bases are TGCAGTGCTAGAGATTTTCGGGGCACCTACAATGAGCAGTTCTTC. Translated, it gives CSARDFRGTYNEQFF.

This clonotype has just a few counts. The chain is built from TRBV7-2 and TRBJ2-1; 9 bases match TRBD2. Looked up from germline, CDR1 is SGHTA and CDR2 is FQGNSA. V dropped 3 bases and J dropped 7; count of bases not matched to a gene: 10. This CDR3 region has 16 residues. In DNA form, the CDR3 reads TGTGCCAGCAGCTTCCAAGGAGCGGGAGGACGTAATGAGCAGTTCTTC. Translated: CASSFQGAGGRNEQFF. Drawing the rest from reference TRBV7-2 and TRBJ2-1, the complete variable domain is GAGVSQSPSNKVTEKGKDVELRCDPISGHTALYWYRQSLGQGLEFLIYFQGNSAPDKSGLPSDRFSAERTGGSVSTLTIQRTQQEDSAVYLCASSFQGAGGRNEQFFGPGTRLTVL.

This chain joins TRBV12-3 or TRBV12-4 and TRBJ1-3, with D unresolved. The V gene lost 7 bases and the J gene lost 9 bases, with 13 bases spanning the gap. The CDR3 contains 12 residues. The chain's CDR3 is CASTPGAITIYF. The CDR3 region has the DNA TGTGCCAGCACTCCGGGAGCTATCACCATATATTTT.

This chain joins TRBV30 and TRBJ1-1; D is unresolved. The CDR3 is made up of 13 amino acids. Deletions cut 3 bases from V and 2 bases from J, with 10 bases between. The germline V gene encodes CDR1 GTSNPN and CDR2 SVGIG (reference sequence). DNA for the CDR3: TGTGCCTGGAGAGATTACAGTAACACTGAAGCTTTCTTT. Its protein is CAWRDYSNTEAFF.

This clonotype was detected a few times. The chain uses TRBV23-1 and TRBJ1-5; TRBD1 matches at 7 bases. TRBV23-1 is an ORF for which the function is uncertain. The CDR3 spans 14 residues. Unmatched junction bases numbered 6, after V lost 3 bases and J lost 7 bases. The CDR3 region is CASSHRQGGQPQHF. In DNA, the CDR3 is TGCGCCAGCAGTCACCGACAGGGAGGACAGCCCCAGCATTTT.

The chain joins TRBV7-9 to TRBJ2-3; the D gene is possibly TRBD2 (6 bases). In germline, CDR1 is SEHNR, CDR2 FQNEAQ (reference sequence). This CDR3 has 15 residues. Trimming pared 5 bases from V and 3 bases from J, leaving 15 bases between. The CDR3 DNA reads TGTGCCAGCAGCCCAAAGCGGAGGGTTACAGATACGCAGTATTTT. It is translated as CASSPKRRVTDTQYF.

The sample holds a few counts of this clonotype. V is TRBV20-1 and J is TRBJ2-5, with D perhaps TRBD2 (6 bases). V was shortened by 2 bases and J by 4 bases, with 20 bases between the two germline ends. CDR1 and CDR2 from the germline V gene are DFQATT and SNEGSKA (reference sequence). CDR3 size: 16 residues. The CDR3 DNA follows: TGCAGTGCTAGAATCCCGGACGGCGGGGCTGGAGAGACCCAGTACTTC. It encodes CSARIPDGGAGETQYF.

This chain links TRBV25-1 with TRBJ1-2; 7 bases agree with TRBD1. J was trimmed by 5 bases and V by 6 bases; bases with no gene match: 18. This CDR3 region has 17 residues. Germline CDR1 reads MGHDK; CDR2 reads SYGVNS. CDR3 in DNA: TGTGCCAGCAGGAGTTTCTCCCCGACAGGGCCTGGGTATGGCTACACCTTC. Its translation: CASRSFSPTGPGYGYTF.

This chain uses TRBV5-1 with TRBJ2-2; unclear D gene. Trimming removed 0 bases at V and 5 bases at J, with 11 bases between. The germline CDR1 and CDR2 sequences are SGHRS and YFSETQ. The CDR3 runs to 15 residues. CDR3 in DNA: TGCGCCAGCAGCTTGGTTGCGACACGGACCGGGGAGCTGTTTTTT. It translates to CASSLVATRTGELFF. The full variable domain, rest sourced from reference TRBV5-1 and TRBJ2-2, is KAGVTQTPRYLIKTRGQQVTLSCSPISGHRSVSWYQQTPGQGLQFLFEYFSETQRNKGNFPGRFSGRQFSNSRSEMNVSTLELGDSALYLCASSLVATRTGELFFGEGSRLTVL.

The CDR3 DNA follows: TGCGCCAGCTGGCGGGACGTGAACACTGAAGCTTTCTTT. Protein: CASWRDVNTEAFF. The genes are TRBV5-1 and TRBJ1-1; possible D gene TRBD1, 5 bases. V lost 7 bases and J lost 0, with 10 bases in between. CDR1 and CDR2 from the germline V gene are SGHRS and YFSETQ. The CDR3 totals 13 residues.